The rows below give T cell receptor beta chains drawn from one sample of a study of blood T cell repertoires in COVID-19. Clones were sequenced by immunoSEQ multiplex PCR, and TCRdb holds only the in-frame ones, with some missing. The table records roughly 250,000 clones, more than 90% of them present only once. Input material: peripheral blood. These receptors were collected from a person aged 18 to 35 with COVID-19, enrolled during active disease. Each CDR3 is given with its conserved first and last residue. A D gene is named only where the DNA matches it firmly. A row's size may be missing; if present it is once, few, many or a size class.

CDR3 length	clone size	V gene	J gene	D gene	CDR3 DNA	CDR3 protein
15	NA	TRBV5-6	TRBJ1-3	NA	TGTGCCAGCAGCTTGGCGGGGAGCTCTGGAAACACCATATATTTT	CASSLAGSSGNTIYF
18	NA	TRBV4-1	TRBJ2-6	TRBD2	TGCGCCAGCAGCCACGGCGGACTAGCGGCCTCTGGGGCCAACGTCCTGACTTTC	CASSHGGLAASGANVLTF
18	NA	TRBV7-9	TRBJ2-3	NA	TGTGCCAGCAGTCCCAGAGCAGGGGTGGTAGGCGGCACAGATACGCAGTATTTT	CASSPRAGVVGGTDTQYF
15	NA	TRBV7-2	TRBJ2-7	NA	TGTGCCAGCAGGCCAAGACTCAGCGGCTCCTACGAGCAGTACTTC	CASRPRLSGSYEQYF
11	NA	TRBV12-3/TRBV12-4	TRBJ2-3	NA	TGTGCCAGCAGTTTCGGACTTCGTTGGTATTTT	CASSFGLRWYF
15	once	TRBV6-6	TRBJ2-5	TRBD2	TGTGCCAGCAGTTACTCGGCGGGAGGCCAAGAGACCCAGTACTTC	CASSYSAGGQETQYF
14	once	TRBV5-4	TRBJ2-3	NA	TGTGCCAGCAGCTTGGACAGGTGGGCAGATACGCAGTATTTT	CASSLDRWADTQYF
17	NA	TRBV15	TRBJ2-2	TRBD2	TGTGCCACCAGCAGAGGGGGGCGGGAGGTATACGCCGGGGAGCTGTTTTTT	CATSRGGREVYAGELFF
15	NA	TRBV7-2	TRBJ2-7	TRBD2	TGTGCCAGCAGCGCTGGGACTAGCGGTGTTTACGAGCAGTACTTC	CASSAGTSGVYEQYF
16	few	TRBV5-3	TRBJ2-2	NA	TGTGCCAGAAGCTTGGCAGATGGGCCACACTCCGGGGAGCTGTTTTTT	CARSLADGPHSGELFF
14	NA	TRBV30	TRBJ1-5	NA	TGTGCCTGGGCTCCCGGGAAAGGAAATCAGCCCCAGCATTTT	CAWAPGKGNQPQHF
13	NA	TRBV6-5	TRBJ1-5	NA	TGTGCCAGCACCGTGGCGCGGGGCCAGCCCCAGCATTTT	CASTVARGQPQHF
12	NA	TRBV28	TRBJ2-3	NA	TGTGCCAGCACGCAGAACACAGATACGCAGTATTTT	CASTQNTDTQYF
16	NA	TRBV27	TRBJ2-1	NA	TGTGCCAGCAGTTCATACAGGGGGGGCAAGGGTAATGAGCAGTTCTTC	CASSSYRGGKGNEQFF
14	NA	TRBV9	TRBJ2-4	NA	TGTGCCAGCAGCGTAGGACCGAGGGCGAACATTCAGTACTTC	CASSVGPRANIQYF
13	NA	TRBV7-9	TRBJ1-1	NA	TGTGCCCCTCGGGCTGGGGAGGGTACTGAAGCTTTCTTT	CAPRAGEGTEAFF
15	few	TRBV5-1	TRBJ2-6	TRBD1	TGCGCCAGCAGCTCACAGGGGGCTGGGGCCAACGTCCTGACTTTC	CASSSQGAGANVLTF